This T cell receptor beta chain stems from a study of T cell repertoires in cytomegalovirus infection. On the study more broadly: Public TCR beta signature analysis indicated the presence of both CMV infection and matching HLA type. The study, taken as a whole, reports: CMV carriers having the relevant HLA were flagged by cumulative public TCR beta family frequency.

The germline V gene has CDR1 DFQATT and CDR2 SNEGSKA (reference sequence). This CDR3 is built from 14 residues. V gave up 2 bases and J gave up 0 bases; unmatched junction bases: 2. On this clonotype: Its target is unknown.

TCRdb passed the reads through MiXCR, listing each CDR3 protein once. The sample holds hundreds of thousands of distinct CDR3 sequences, 20% to 25% seen once. The gene calls are TRBV20-1 and TRBJ2-7; 9 nucleotides line up with TRBD2. The TCR sequence derives from a human donor in good health (CMV status not recorded). Some clones in this sample may be carry-over from other donors' samples. Source material: CD8+ T cells from PBMCs. The CDR3 loop reads CSARLAGSSYEQYF. For the CDR3, the DNA is TGCAGTGCTAGACTAGCGGGGTCCTCCTACGAGCAGTACTTC.